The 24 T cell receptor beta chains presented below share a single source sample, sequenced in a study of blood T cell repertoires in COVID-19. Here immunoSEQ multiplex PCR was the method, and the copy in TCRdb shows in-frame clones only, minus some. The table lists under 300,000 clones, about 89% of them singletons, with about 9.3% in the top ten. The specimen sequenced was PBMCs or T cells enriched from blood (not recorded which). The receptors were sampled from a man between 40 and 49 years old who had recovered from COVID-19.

Here the CDR3 DNA reads TGTGCCAGCTCACGACGTTCCGGAACAGATAACCTATCCTACGAGCAGTACTTC. As protein: CASSRRSGTDNLSYEQYF. The rearrangement joins TRBV18 to TRBJ2-7, with D unresolved. Trimming cost V 4 bases and J 1 base, with 23 bases left between them. The V gene's germline CDR1 is KGHSH and CDR2 LQKENI. The CDR3 contains 18 residues.

CDR3 in amino acids: CASSAGGGTEAFF. Here the CDR3 DNA reads TGTGCCAGCAGCGCAGGGGGCGGCACTGAAGCTTTCTTT. The V gene is TRBV11-1, the J gene TRBJ1-1; 8 nucleotides line up with TRBD1. This CDR3 contains 13 residues. J was trimmed by 4 bases and V by 5 bases; bases with no gene match: 3. In germline, CDR1 is SGHAT, CDR2 FQDESV (reference sequence).

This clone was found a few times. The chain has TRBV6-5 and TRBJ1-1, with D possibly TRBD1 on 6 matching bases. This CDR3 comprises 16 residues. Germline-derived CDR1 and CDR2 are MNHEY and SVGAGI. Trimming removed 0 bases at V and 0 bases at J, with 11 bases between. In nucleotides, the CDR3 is TGTGCCAGCAGTTACTCGACAGGCAGACTGAACACTGAAGCTTTCTTT. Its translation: CASSYSTGRLNTEAFF.

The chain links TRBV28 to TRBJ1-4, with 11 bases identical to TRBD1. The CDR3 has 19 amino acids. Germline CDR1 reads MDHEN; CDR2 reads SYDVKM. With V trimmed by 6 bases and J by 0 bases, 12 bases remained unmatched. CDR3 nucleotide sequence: TGTGCCAGCAGATCGACAACCGGGACAGGGGGGGCAACTAATGAAAAACTGTTTTTT. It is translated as CASRSTTGTGGATNEKLFF. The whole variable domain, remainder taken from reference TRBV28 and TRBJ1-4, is DVKVTQSSRYLVKRTGEKVFLECVQDMDHENMFWYRQDPGLGLRLIYFSYDVKMKEKGDIPEGYSVSREKKERFSLILESASTNQTSMYLCASRSTTGTGGATNEKLFFGSGTQLSVL.

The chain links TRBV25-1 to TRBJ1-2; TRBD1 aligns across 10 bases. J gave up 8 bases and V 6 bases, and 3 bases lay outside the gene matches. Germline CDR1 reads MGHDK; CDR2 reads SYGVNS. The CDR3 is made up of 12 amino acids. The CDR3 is CASRTGGGGYTF. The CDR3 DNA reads TGTGCCAGCAGGACAGGGGGCGGAGGCTACACCTTC.

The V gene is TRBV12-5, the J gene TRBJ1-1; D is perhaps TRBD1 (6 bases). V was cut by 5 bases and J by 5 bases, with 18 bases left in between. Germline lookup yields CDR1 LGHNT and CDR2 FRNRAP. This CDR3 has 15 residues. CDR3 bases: TGTGCTAGTGGTAAGGGGGGGCAGGTTGGGACTGAAGCTTTCTTT. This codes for CASGKGGQVGTEAFF. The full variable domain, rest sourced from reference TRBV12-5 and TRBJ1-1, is DARVTQTPRHKVTEMGQEVTMRCQPILGHNTVFWYRQTMMQGLELLAYFRNRAPLDDSGMPKDRFSAEMPDATLATLKIQPSEPRDSAVYFCASGKGGQVGTEAFFGQGTRLTVV.

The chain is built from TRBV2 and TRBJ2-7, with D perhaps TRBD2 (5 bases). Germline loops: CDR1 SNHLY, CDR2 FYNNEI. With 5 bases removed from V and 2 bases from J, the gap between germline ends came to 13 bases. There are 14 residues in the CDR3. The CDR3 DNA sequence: TGTGCCAGCAGTCGGTCTAGCCGACCCTACGAGCAGTACTTC. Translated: CASSRSSRPYEQYF.

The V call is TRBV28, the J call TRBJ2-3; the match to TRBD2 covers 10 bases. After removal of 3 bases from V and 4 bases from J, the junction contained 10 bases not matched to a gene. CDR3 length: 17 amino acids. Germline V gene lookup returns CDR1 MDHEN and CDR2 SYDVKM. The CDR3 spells CASSLSSGSLVADTQYF. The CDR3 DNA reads TGTGCCAGCAGTTTGTCTAGCGGGAGCCTAGTTGCAGATACGCAGTATTTT.

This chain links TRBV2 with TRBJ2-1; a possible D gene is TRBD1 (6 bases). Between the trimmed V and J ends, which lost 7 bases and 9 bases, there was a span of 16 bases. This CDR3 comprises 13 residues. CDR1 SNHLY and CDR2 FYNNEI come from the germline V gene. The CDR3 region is CASKEDRVSEQFF. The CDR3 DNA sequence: TGTGCCAGCAAAGAGGACAGAGTAAGTGAGCAGTTCTTC.

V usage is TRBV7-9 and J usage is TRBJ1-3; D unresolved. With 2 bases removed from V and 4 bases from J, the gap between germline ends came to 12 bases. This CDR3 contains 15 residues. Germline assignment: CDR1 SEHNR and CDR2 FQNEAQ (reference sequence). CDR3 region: CASSLMSASGNTIYF. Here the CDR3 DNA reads TGTGCCAGCAGCTTAATGAGCGCTTCGGGAAACACCATATATTTT.

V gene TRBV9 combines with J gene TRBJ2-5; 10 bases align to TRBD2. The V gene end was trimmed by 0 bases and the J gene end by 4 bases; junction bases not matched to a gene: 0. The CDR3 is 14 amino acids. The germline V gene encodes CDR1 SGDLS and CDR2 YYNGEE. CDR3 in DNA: TGTGCCAGCAGCGTAGGACTAGCGGGAGAGACCCAGTACTTC. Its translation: CASSVGLAGETQYF. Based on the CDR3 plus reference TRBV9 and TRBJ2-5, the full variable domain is DSGVTQTPKHLITATGQRVTLRCSPRSGDLSVYWYQQSLDQGLQFLIQYYNGEERAKGNILERFSAQQFPDLHSELNLSSLELGDSALYFCASSVGLAGETQYFGPGTRLLVL.

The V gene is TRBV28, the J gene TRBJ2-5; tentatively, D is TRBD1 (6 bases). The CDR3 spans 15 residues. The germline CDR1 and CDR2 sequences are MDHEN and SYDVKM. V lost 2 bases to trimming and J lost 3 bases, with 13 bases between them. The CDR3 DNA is TGTGCCAGCAGTTTAGCGACAGGCAGGGAAGAGACCCAGTACTTC. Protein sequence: CASSLATGREETQYF.

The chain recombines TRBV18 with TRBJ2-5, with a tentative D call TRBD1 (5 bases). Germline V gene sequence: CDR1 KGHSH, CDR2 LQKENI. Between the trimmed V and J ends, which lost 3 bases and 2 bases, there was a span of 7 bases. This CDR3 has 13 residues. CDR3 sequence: CASSPDIQETQYF. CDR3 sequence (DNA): TGTGCCAGCTCACCGGACATACAAGAGACCCAGTACTTC. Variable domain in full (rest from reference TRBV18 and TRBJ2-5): NAGVMQNPRHLVRRRGQEARLRCSPMKGHSHVYWYRQLPEEGLKFMVYLQKENIIDESGMPKERFSAEFPKEGPSILRIQQVVRGDSAAYFCASSPDIQETQYFGPGTRLLVL.

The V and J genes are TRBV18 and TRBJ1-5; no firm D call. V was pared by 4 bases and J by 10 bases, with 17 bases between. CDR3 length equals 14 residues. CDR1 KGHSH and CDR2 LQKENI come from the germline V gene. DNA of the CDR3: TGTGCCAGCTCACGAGGAAATGGTGAATTACCCCAGCATTTT. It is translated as CASSRGNGELPQHF.

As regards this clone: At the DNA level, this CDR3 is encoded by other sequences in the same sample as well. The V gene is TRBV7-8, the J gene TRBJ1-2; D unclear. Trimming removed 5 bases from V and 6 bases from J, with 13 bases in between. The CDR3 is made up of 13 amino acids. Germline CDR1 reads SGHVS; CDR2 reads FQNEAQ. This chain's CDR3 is CASSRLSGDGYTF. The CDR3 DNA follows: TGTGCCAGCAGCCGCCTCTCCGGGGATGGCTACACCTTC.

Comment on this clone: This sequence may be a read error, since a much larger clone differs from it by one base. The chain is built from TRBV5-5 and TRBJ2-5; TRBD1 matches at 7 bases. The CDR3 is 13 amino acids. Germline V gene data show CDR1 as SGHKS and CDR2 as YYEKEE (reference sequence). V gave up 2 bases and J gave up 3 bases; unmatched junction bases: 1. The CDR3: CASSFTGEETQYF. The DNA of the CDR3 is TGTGCCAGCAGCTTTACAGGGGAAGAGACCCAGTACTTC.

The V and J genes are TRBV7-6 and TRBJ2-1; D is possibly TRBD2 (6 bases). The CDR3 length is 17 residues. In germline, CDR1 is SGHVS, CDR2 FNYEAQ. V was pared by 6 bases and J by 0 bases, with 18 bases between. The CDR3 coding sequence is TGTGCCAGCAGTTTAAATCCTGCGGGGAGCTCCTACAATGAGCAGTTCTTC. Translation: CASSLNPAGSSYNEQFF.

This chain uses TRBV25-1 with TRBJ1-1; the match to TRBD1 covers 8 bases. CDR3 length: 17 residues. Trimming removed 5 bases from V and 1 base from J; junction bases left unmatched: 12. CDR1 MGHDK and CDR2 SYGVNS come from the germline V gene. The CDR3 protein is CASSPAGGLGRNTEAFF. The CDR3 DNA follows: TGTGCCAGCAGTCCTGCAGGGGGCCTCGGGAGGAACACTGAAGCTTTCTTT.

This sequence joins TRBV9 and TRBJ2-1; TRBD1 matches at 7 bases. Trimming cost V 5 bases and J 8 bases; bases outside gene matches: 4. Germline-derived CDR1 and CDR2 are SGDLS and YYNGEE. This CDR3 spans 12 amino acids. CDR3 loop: CASSETGDEQFF. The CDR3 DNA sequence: TGTGCCAGCAGTGAAACAGGGGATGAGCAGTTCTTC.

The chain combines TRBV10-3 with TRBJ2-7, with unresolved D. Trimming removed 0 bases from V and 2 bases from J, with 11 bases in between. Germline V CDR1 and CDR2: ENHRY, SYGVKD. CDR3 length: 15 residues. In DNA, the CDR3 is TGTGCCATCAGTGAGTCGATCGGGTTCCCCTACGAGCAGTACTTC. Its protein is CAISESIGFPYEQYF.

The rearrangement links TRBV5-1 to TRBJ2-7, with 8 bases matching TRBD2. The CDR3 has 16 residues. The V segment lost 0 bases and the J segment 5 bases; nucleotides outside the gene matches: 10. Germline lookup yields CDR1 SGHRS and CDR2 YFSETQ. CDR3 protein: CASSLAGGAGEHEQYF. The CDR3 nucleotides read TGCGCCAGCAGCTTGGCCGGGGGAGCGGGAGAACACGAGCAGTACTTC.

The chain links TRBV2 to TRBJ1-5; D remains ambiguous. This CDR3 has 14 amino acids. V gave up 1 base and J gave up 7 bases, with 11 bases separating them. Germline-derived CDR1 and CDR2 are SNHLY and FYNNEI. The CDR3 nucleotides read TGTGCCAGCAGTGAAGTGATGGGAGGGCAGCCCCAGCATTTT. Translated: CASSEVMGGQPQHF. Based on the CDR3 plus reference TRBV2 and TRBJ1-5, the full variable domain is EPEVTQTPSHQVTQMGQEVILRCVPISNHLYFYWYRQILGQKVEFLVSFYNNEISEKSEIFDDQFSVERPDGSNFTLKIRSTKLEDSAMYFCASSEVMGGQPQHFGDGTRLSIL.

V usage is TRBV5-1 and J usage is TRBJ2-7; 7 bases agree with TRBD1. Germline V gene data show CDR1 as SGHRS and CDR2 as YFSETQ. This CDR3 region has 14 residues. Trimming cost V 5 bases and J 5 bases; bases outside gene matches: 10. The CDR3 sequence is CASSYFGTVDEQYF. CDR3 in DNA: TGCGCCAGCAGTTATTTTGGGACAGTAGACGAGCAGTACTTC.

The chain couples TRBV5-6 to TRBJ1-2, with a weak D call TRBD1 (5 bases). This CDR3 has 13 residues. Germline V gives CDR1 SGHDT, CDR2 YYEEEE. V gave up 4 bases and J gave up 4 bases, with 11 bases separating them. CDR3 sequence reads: CASSTDTTYGYTF. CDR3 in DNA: TGTGCCAGCAGCACGGACACGACCTATGGCTACACCTTC. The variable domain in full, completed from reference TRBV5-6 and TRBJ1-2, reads DAGVTQSPTHLIKTRGQQVTLRCSPKSGHDTVSWYQQALGQGPQFIFQYYEEEERQRGNFPDRFSGHQFPNYSSELNVNALLLGDSALYLCASSTDTTYGYTFGSGTRLTVV.